Presented here are 18 T cell receptor beta chains from one specimen sequenced in a study of identical twins. A single record per CDR3 protein comes from TCRdb applying MiXCR to the 5' RACE reads. The sample holds 350,000 to 600,000 distinct CDR3 sequences; approximately 15% are singletons and the top ten take about 0.52%. A further study also used this sample, focusing on yellow fever vaccine responses in identical twins.

Sequencing was done on a sample of CD4+ T cells sorted from blood. The source is a woman aged 18-30 years in good health.

The V and J genes are TRBV7-2 and TRBJ1-1; D is possibly TRBD1 (5 bases). Trimming stripped 0 bases from V and 5 bases from J, with 10 bases between. CDR1 is SGHTA, CDR2 FQGNSA, per germline. The CDR3 length is 14 residues. CDR3 sequence: CASSLAGAETEAFF. The CDR3 DNA reads as TGTGCCAGCAGCTTAGCAGGGGCAGAGACTGAAGCTTTCTTT.

This clonotype was found a few times. This chain connects TRBV12-3 or TRBV12-4 to TRBJ2-7; 9 positions agree with TRBD1. With 6 bases clipped from V and 6 bases from J, the junction kept 18 bases outside the gene matches. CDR3 length equals 17 residues. The CDR3: CASSRPGTGRWVAEQYF. CDR3 nucleotide sequence: TGTGCCAGCAGCCGTCCCGGGACAGGGAGATGGGTTGCCGAGCAGTACTTC.

The V call is TRBV7-2, the J call TRBJ2-7, with 10 nucleotides matching TRBD1. CDR3 length equals 15 residues. Per germline, CDR1 SGHTA and CDR2 FQGNSA. V was clipped by 5 bases and J by 2 bases; unmatched bases: 6. The CDR3 region is CASSRVGQGPYEQYF. In nucleotides, the CDR3 is TGTGCCAGCAGCCGAGTGGGACAGGGGCCCTACGAGCAGTACTTC.

This clonotype has a handful of counts. The V and J genes are TRBV20-1 and TRBJ2-7; TRBD2 is a possible D gene (6 bases). Per germline, CDR1 DFQATT and CDR2 SNEGSKA (reference sequence). The V end lost 3 bases, the J end lost 7 bases, and 16 bases lay between the germline ends. The CDR3 covers 13 residues. This CDR3 is CSARVTGVGEQYF. CDR3 nucleotide sequence: TGCAGTGCTAGGGTAACGGGGGTTGGAGAGCAGTACTTC.

This clonotype was counted a few times. V usage is TRBV28 and J usage is TRBJ1-2; the D gene is possibly TRBD1 (6 bases). From germline, CDR1 is MDHEN and CDR2 SYDVKM. V was trimmed by 5 bases and J by 3 bases, leaving 13 bases between them. The CDR3 sequence is 14 residues long. The CDR3: CASSPRTAYYGYTF. CDR3 nucleotides: TGTGCCAGCAGTCCCAGGACAGCATACTATGGCTACACCTTC.

The rearrangement joins TRBV19 to TRBJ2-3; D is possibly TRBD1 or TRBD2 (5 bases each). Germline CDR1 LNHDA, CDR2 SQIVND (reference sequence). Trimming left V 9 bases short and J 4 bases short, with 17 bases between. This CDR3 is built from 14 residues. The CDR3 sequence: CASREPADADTQYF. In nucleotides, the CDR3 is TGTGCCAGCAGGGAGCCCGCCGACGCAGATACGCAGTATTTT.

Concerning this clonotype: One junction end does not reproduce the germline sequence, and a read error may be involved. The chain joins TRBV9 to TRBJ2-2, with D perhaps matching TRBD1 or TRBD2 (6 bases each). CDR3 length equals 15 residues. Germline V lookup: CDR1 SGDLS, CDR2 YYNGEE. CDR3 sequence: CASSVIGGNVGELFF. As DNA, the CDR3 is TGTGCAAGCAGCGTAATAGGGGGGAACGTCGGGGAGCTGTTTTTT.

The genes are TRBV10-3 and TRBJ2-3; TRBD2 might be the D (6 bases). The CDR3 is 15 amino acids. Germline assignment: CDR1 ENHRY and CDR2 SYGVKD. V dropped 3 bases and J dropped 4 bases, with 14 bases sitting between them. CDR3 DNA: TGTGCCATCAGTGACCGGGGGTTGGGCTCAGATACGCAGTATTTT. It translates to CAISDRGLGSDTQYF.

This clonotype came up a few times. The V call is TRBV7-2, the J call TRBJ2-7; weak D call: TRBD1 (5 bases). Germline V gene data show CDR1 as SGHTA and CDR2 as FQGNSA. The CDR3 covers 14 residues. V was pared by 2 bases and J by 6 bases, with 14 bases between. CDR3 loop: CASSLSVKGLEQYF. CDR3 nucleotides: TGTGCCAGCAGCTTATCGGTGAAGGGGCTCGAGCAGTACTTC.

The chain couples TRBV6-1 to TRBJ2-1, with a possible D match to TRBD1 (5 bases). Germline lookup yields CDR1 MNHNS and CDR2 SASEGT. V gave up 6 bases and J gave up 13 bases, with 19 bases separating them. The CDR3 consists of 13 residues. CDR3 region: CASRTPTGLFQFF. DNA for the CDR3: TGTGCCAGCAGGACGCCAACAGGTCTATTTCAGTTCTTC.

This clonotype was detected a few times. The J gene is TRBJ1-2, the V gene TRBV6-6; D is undetermined. Looked up from germline, CDR1 is MNHNY and CDR2 is SVGAGI (reference sequence). The V end lost 5 bases, the J end lost 6 bases, and 7 bases lay between the germline ends. This CDR3 has 11 residues. In DNA, the CDR3 is TGTGCCAGCAGTCCCAGAGATGGCTACACCTTC. The encoded protein is CASSPRDGYTF.

This clonotype was counted only a few times. This chain joins TRBV4-3 and TRBJ1-3; D is perhaps TRBD1 (6 bases). Trimming left V 0 bases short and J 4 bases short, with 13 bases between. Germline V gives CDR1 LGHNA, CDR2 YSLEER. The CDR3 is 16 amino acids. The CDR3: CASSQDTGTTGNTIYF. DNA of the CDR3: TGCGCCAGCAGCCAAGACACCGGGACAACCGGAAACACCATATATTTT.

The chain is built from TRBV20-1 and TRBJ2-1; no firm D call. CDR3 length equals 11 residues. The V gene's germline CDR1 is DFQATT and CDR2 SNEGSKA (reference sequence). V was trimmed by 5 bases and J by 9 bases, leaving 11 bases between them. The DNA for the CDR3 is TGCAGTGCTCCCCGCGGTGTTGAGCAGTTCTTC. Residues: CSAPRGVEQFF.

CDR3 DNA sequence: TGCGCCAGCAGCTTTACGGGGGGGCCGGGAGAGACCCAGTACTTC. Its translation is CASSFTGGPGETQYF. This chain joins TRBV5-1 and TRBJ2-5; 8 bases map to TRBD2. The trim removed 2 bases at V and 4 bases at J, leaving 7 bases unmatched. Germline V CDR1 and CDR2: SGHRS, YFSETQ. This CDR3 is 15 amino acids long.

This chain connects TRBV7-2 to TRBJ2-5, with D maybe TRBD1 (5 bases). Germline lookup yields CDR1 SGHTA and CDR2 FQGNSA. V lost 1 base and J lost 5, with 11 bases in between. This CDR3 is 14 amino acids long. CDR3 bases: TGTGCCAGCAGCTTAGGGTCAGGGTACGAGACCCAGTACTTC. It is translated as CASSLGSGYETQYF.

The chain links TRBV5-1 to TRBJ1-1; the D is unclear. The CDR3 runs to 14 residues. Per the germline V gene, CDR1 is SGHRS and CDR2 is YFSETQ. With 3 bases removed from V and 1 base from J, the gap between germline ends came to 10 bases. This CDR3 is CASSSDMWNTEAFF. The CDR3 DNA reads TGCGCCAGCAGCTCCGATATGTGGAACACTGAAGCTTTCTTT.

In its sample, this clonotype was seen a few times. The CDR3: CASSLRWEAGELFF. In nucleotides, the CDR3 is TGTGCCAGCAGCTTGCGGTGGGAAGCCGGGGAGCTGTTTTTT. This chain uses TRBV7-9 with TRBJ2-2; D remains unclear. Trimming stripped 3 bases from V and 6 bases from J, with 11 bases between. CDR3 size: 14 residues. CDR1 and CDR2 (germline): SEHNR, FQNEAQ (reference sequence).

The chain combines TRBV5-6 with TRBJ2-3, with 7 bases fitting TRBD2. The CDR3 totals 13 residues. From germline, CDR1 is SGHDT and CDR2 YYEEEE. V gave up 4 bases and J gave up 4 bases; unmatched junction bases: 3. The CDR3 DNA reads as TGTGCCAGCAGCGGGGGACTATCAGATACGCAGTATTTT. Its protein product is CASSGGLSDTQYF.